Shown below are 13 T cell receptor beta chains from a single sample sequenced in a study of T cells in Graves' hyperthyroidism and ophthalmopathy. Researchers amplified the TCR beta CDR3 regions from RNA transcripts. First-round RT-PCR targeting the TCR CDR3 was performed with the HTBI primer set. TCRdb redid the calling of the multiplex PCR reads with MiXCR, one entry per CDR3 protein. Of almost 600,000 distinct CDR3 sequences in the sample, 46% are singletons; the top ten hold approximately 8.4%. Sequenced: peripheral blood or thyroid tissue (not recorded which). The receptors were gathered from a woman younger than 35 with Graves' hyperthyroidism.

This chain uses TRBV12-3 or TRBV12-4 with TRBJ2-7; TRBD1 agrees at 9 bases. With V trimmed by 5 bases and J by 6 bases, 8 bases remained unmatched. The CDR3 runs to 14 residues. The CDR3 protein is CASSPGTGSGEQYF. In DNA, the CDR3 is TGTGCCAGCAGTCCCGGGACAGGGTCGGGCGAGCAGTACTTC.

This clonotype was found many times. The J gene is TRBJ2-5, the V gene TRBV7-3, with D possibly being TRBD2 (5 bases). This CDR3 is built from 13 residues. The V end was cut by 0 bases, the J end by 4 bases, with 6 bases between. The germline CDR1 and CDR2 sequences are SGHTA and FQGTGA. The CDR3 sequence is CASSLTEVETQYF. The CDR3 region has the DNA TGTGCCAGCAGCTTAACGGAGGTAGAGACCCAGTACTTC.

Ten or more counts support this clonotype. V usage is TRBV24-1 and J usage is TRBJ2-1; tentative D call: TRBD1 (5 bases). This CDR3 is built from 12 residues. Per germline, CDR1 KGHDR and CDR2 SFDVKD. V lost 4 bases, J lost 5 bases, and 5 bases lay in between. The CDR3 sequence is CATSDRDNEQFF. The CDR3 nucleotides are TGTGCCACCAGTGACAGGGACAATGAGCAGTTCTTC.

The chain links TRBV7-6 to TRBJ2-5; D is unresolved. Trimming cost V 5 bases and J 2 bases, with 18 bases left between them. This CDR3 has 16 amino acids. Germline CDR1 reads SGHVS; CDR2 reads FNYEAQ. CDR3 bases: TGTGCCAGCAGCCTACCACCGGGTAGCAGGCAAGAGACCCAGTACTTC. Translation: CASSLPPGSRQETQYF.

As concerns this clonotype: A read error may be the cause here, since a much bigger clone is one base away. V gene TRBV13 combines with J gene TRBJ1-6; D is unclear. The CDR3 has 14 residues. From germline, CDR1 is PRHDT and CDR2 FYEKMQ (reference sequence). This chain's CDR3 is CASSLRVVNSPLHF. CDR3 nucleotides: TGCGCCAGCAGCTTGAGAGTAGTTAATTCACCCCTCCACTTT.

This clonotype was counted many times. The chain employs TRBV6-2 or TRBV6-3 and TRBJ1-2; maybe TRBD1 (5 bases). V lost 1 base, J lost 6 bases, and 12 bases lay in between. Germline-derived CDR1 and CDR2 are MNHEY and SVGEGT. The CDR3 is made up of 14 amino acids. The DNA for the CDR3 is TGTGCCAGCAGTTACTTTGGGGCTAGCGATGGCTACACCTTC. It codes for CASSYFGASDGYTF.

Turning to this clonotype: This CDR3 is missing its conserved last phenylalanine or tryptophan, likely due to a read error. The DNA is omitted, as the CDR3 cannot be located on it reliably, and the CDR3 follows TCRdb's listing. The gene calls are TRBV12-3 or TRBV12-4 and TRBJ1-3. The CDR3 spans 8 residues, counting both ends. The CDR3 region is CASRRESR.

The CDR3 sequence is CASSPREGSSYNSPLHF. DNA for the CDR3: TGTGCCAGCAGTCCCCGGGAGGGGAGCTCCTATAATTCACCCCTCCACTTT. J is TRBJ1-6 and V is TRBV12-3 or TRBV12-4, with D possibly TRBD1 on 5 matching bases. The V gene lost 5 bases and the J gene lost 0 bases, with 14 bases spanning the gap. This CDR3 region has 17 residues.

This clonotype was picked up a small number of times. The rearrangement links TRBV15 to TRBJ2-3, with D perhaps matching TRBD1 or TRBD2 (6 bases each). CDR1 and CDR2 (germline): LNHNV, YYDKDF (reference sequence). With 3 bases removed from V and 6 bases from J, the gap between germline ends came to 22 bases. The CDR3 is made up of 17 amino acids. CDR3 in DNA: TGTGCCACCAGCAGCCCCTTAGGGGGGTCGGGGCGTGATACGCAGTATTTT. Translated: CATSSPLGGSGRDTQYF.

The CDR3 here is CASAREGTTDTQYF. The CDR3 nucleotides are TGTGCCAGCGCGCGGGAAGGGACTACAGATACGCAGTATTTT. The chain carries TRBV2 and TRBJ2-3; possible D gene TRBD2, 6 bases. CDR3 length equals 14 residues. Germline V gene data show CDR1 as SNHLY and CDR2 as FYNNEI. Trimming removed 8 bases from V and 3 bases from J, with 15 bases in between.

This clonotype was observed many times. This chain links TRBV9 with TRBJ1-6; TRBD1 agrees at 8 bases. The junction had 6 bases not matched to a gene; V was cut back by 2 bases and J by 2 bases. The CDR3 has 17 amino acids. Germline-derived CDR1 and CDR2 are SGDLS and YYNGEE. The CDR3 is CASSVLDREAYNSPLHF. As DNA, the CDR3 is TGTGCCAGCAGCGTCTTGGACAGGGAGGCCTATAATTCACCCCTCCACTTT.

This clonotype has just one count. The DNA is omitted, as the CDR3 cannot be located on it reliably, and the CDR3 follows TCRdb's listing. The gene calls are TRBV29-1 and TRBJ2-2. The CDR3 region is 9 residues in length, termini included. CDR1 and CDR2 (germline): SQVTM, ANQGSEA. This chain's CDR3 is CSSTGSCFF.

The CDR3: CASGLAKETQYF. In DNA, the CDR3 is TGTGCCAGTGGACTAGCGAAAGAGACCCAGTACTTC. The chain is built from TRBV2 and TRBJ2-5; TRBD2 aligns across 9 bases. CDR1 and CDR2 (germline): SNHLY, FYNNEI. V lost 9 bases to trimming and J lost 3 bases; unmatched junction nucleotides: 2. The CDR3 runs 12 residues.